This TCR beta chain was recovered during a study of cytomegalovirus exposure and HLA in healthy donors. With 60 Vbeta and 13 Jbeta primers, the PCR was carried out. Sequenced by immunoSEQ multiplex PCR; TCRdb stores in-frame clones only, minus some. The sample lists some 180,000 clones; 80% were seen once. The CDR3 consists of 16 residues. The V and J ends lost 3 bases and 1 base, in that order; junction bases with no gene match: 11. Germline V gives CDR1 SQVTM, CDR2 ANQGSEA. Comment on this clone: Its antigen is as yet unknown.

General study results and limits: The study designated fewer than 200 TCR beta chains cytomegalovirus-associated.

This sequence was found in a girl aged 5-17 years in good health and CMV-seropositive. The J gene is TRBJ2-5, the V gene TRBV29-1, with TRBD1 matching over 7 bases. Sequencing was done on a sample of PBMCs. For the CDR3, the DNA is TGCAGCGTTGACCCCATAGGACAGGTGGGCCAAGAGACCCAGTACTTC. Encoded protein: CSVDPIGQVGQETQYF.